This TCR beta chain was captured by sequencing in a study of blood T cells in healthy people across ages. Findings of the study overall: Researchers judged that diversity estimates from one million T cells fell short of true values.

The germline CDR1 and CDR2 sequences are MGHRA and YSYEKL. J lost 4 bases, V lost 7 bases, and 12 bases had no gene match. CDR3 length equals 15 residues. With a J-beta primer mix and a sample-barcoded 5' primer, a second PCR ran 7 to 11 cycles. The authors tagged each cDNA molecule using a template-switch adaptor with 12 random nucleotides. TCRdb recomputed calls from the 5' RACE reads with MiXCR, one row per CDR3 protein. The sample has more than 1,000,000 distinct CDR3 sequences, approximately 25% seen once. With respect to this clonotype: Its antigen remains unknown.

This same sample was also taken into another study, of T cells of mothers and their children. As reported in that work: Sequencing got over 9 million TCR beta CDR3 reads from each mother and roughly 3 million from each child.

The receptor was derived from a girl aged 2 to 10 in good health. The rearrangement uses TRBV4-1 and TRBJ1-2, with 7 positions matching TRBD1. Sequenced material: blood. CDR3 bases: TGCGCCAGCACCCTAGGGGAAAGGGGGCTCTATGGCTACACCTTC. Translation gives CASTLGERGLYGYTF.